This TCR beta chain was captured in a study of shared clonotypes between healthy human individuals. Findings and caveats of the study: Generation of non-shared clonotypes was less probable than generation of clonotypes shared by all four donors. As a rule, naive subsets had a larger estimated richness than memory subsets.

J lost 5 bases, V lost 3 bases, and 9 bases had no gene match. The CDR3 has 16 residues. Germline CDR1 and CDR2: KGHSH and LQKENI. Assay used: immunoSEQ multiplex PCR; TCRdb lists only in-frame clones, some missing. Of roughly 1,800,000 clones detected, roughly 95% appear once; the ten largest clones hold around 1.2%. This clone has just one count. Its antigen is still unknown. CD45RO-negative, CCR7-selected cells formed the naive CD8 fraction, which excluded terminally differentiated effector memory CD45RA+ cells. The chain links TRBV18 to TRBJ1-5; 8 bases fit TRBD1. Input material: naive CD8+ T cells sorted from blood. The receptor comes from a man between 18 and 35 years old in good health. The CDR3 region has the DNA TGTGCCAGCTCACCGGGGCCCTCAGGGGGCGATCAGCCCCAGCATTTT. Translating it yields CASSPGPSGGDQPQHF.